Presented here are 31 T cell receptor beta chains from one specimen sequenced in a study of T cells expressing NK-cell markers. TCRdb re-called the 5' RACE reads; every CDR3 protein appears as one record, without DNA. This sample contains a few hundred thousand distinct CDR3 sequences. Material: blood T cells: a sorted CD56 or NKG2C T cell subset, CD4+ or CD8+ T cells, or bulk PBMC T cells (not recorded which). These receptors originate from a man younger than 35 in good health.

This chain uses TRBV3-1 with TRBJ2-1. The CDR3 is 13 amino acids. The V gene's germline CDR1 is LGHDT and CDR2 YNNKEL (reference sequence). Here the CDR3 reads CASSPEFLRRQFF.

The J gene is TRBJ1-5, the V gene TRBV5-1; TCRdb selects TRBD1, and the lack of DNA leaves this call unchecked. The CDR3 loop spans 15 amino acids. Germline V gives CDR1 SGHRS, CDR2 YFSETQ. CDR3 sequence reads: CASSLGDKSGQPQHF.

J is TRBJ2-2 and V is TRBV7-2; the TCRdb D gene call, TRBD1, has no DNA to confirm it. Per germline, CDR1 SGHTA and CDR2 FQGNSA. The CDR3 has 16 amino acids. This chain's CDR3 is CASSNVGTGYAGELFF. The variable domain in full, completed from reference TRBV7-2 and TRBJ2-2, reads GAGVSQSPSNKVTEKGKDVELRCDPISGHTALYWYRQSLGQGLEFLIYFQGNSAPDKSGLPSDRFSAERTGGSVSTLTIQRTQQEDSAVYLCASSNVGTGYAGELFFGEGSRLTVL.

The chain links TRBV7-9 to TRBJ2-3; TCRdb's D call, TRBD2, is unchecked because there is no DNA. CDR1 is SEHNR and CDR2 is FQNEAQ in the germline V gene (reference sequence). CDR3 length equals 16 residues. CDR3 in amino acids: CASSLTGGGNTDTQYF. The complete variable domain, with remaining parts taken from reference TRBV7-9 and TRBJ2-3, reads DTGVSQNPRHKITKRGQNVTFRCDPISEHNRLYWYRQTLGQGPEFLTYFQNEAQLEKSRLLSDRFSAERPKGSFSTLEIQRTEQGDSAMYLCASSLTGGGNTDTQYFGPGTRLTVL.

CDR3 residues: CAWSVGTGGRNEQFF. The V call is TRBV30, the J call TRBJ2-1; TCRdb designates TRBD1, a call that cannot be tested without DNA. Germline CDR1 GTSNPN, CDR2 SVGIG (reference sequence). The CDR3 runs to 15 residues.

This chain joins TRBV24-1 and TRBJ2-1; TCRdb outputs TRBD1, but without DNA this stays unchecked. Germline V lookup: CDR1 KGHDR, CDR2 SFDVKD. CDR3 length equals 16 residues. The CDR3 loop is CATSLRGPRTHNEQFF.

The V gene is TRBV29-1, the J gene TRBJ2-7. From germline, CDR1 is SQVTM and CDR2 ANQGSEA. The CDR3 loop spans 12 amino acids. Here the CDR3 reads CSVGKTQSEQYF.

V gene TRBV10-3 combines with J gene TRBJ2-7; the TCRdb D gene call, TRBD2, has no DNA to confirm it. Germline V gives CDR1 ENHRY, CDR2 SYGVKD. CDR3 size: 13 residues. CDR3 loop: CAIRTSETYEQYF.

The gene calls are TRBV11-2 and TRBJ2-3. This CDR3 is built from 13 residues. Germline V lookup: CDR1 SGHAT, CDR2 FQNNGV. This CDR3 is CASSLGVVDTQYF.

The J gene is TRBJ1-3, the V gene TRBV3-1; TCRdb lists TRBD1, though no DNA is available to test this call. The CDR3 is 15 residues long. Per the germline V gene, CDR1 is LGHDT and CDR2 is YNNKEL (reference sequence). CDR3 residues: CASSAGTSAGNTIYF.

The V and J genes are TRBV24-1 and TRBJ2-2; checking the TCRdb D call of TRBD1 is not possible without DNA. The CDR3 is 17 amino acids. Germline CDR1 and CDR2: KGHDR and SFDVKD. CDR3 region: CATRATGGPENTGELFF.

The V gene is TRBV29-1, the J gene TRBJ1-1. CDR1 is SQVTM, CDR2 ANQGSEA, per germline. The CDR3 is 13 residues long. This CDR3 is CSVGPAVNTEAFF.

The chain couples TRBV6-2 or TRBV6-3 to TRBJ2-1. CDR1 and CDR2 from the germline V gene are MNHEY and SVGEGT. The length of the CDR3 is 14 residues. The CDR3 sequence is CASSGIRMSDEQFF.

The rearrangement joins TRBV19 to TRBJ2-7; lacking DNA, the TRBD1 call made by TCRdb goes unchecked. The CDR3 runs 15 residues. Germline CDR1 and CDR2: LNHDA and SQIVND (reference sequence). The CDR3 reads CASSTSGTASYEQYF. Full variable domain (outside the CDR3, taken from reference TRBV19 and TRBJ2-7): DGGITQSPKYLFRKEGQNVTLSCEQNLNHDAMYWYRQDPGQGLRLIYYSQIVNDFQKGDIAEGYSVSREKKESFPLTVTSAQKNPTAFYLCASSTSGTASYEQYFGPGTRLTVT.

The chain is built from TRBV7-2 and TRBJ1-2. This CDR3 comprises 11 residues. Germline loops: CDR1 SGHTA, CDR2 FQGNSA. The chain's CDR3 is CASSPLPGYTF.

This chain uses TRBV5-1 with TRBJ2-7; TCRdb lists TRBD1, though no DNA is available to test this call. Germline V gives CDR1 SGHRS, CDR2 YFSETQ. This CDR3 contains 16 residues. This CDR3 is CASSLDPGQGAYEQYF.

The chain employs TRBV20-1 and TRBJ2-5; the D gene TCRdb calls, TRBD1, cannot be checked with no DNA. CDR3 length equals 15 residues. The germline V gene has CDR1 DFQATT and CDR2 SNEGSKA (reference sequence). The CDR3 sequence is CSATTPQGVGETQYF.

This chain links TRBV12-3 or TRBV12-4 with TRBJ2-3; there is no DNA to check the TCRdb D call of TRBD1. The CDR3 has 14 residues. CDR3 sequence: CASSFGGSGDTQYF.

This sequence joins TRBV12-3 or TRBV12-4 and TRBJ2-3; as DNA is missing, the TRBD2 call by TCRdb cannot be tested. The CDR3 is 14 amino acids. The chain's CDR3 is CASSRRAVADTQYF.

The CDR3 sequence: CATSTGLAGSPGYNEQFF. V is TRBV15 and J is TRBJ2-1; the D call from TCRdb, TRBD2, cannot be confirmed without DNA. This CDR3 region has 18 residues. CDR1 is LNHNV, CDR2 YYDKDF, per germline (reference sequence).

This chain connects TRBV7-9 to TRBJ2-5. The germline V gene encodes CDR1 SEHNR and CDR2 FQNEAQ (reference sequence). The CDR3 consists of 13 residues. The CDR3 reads CASRLLARETQYF.

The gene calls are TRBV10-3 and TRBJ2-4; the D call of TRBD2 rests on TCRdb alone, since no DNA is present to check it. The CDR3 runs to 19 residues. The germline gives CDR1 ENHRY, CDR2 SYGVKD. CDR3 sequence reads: CAISEPYSPLAAAKNIQYF.

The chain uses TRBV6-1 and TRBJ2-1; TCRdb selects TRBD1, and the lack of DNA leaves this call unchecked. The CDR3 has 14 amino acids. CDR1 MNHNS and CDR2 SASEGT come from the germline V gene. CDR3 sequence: CASREREGFNEQFF.

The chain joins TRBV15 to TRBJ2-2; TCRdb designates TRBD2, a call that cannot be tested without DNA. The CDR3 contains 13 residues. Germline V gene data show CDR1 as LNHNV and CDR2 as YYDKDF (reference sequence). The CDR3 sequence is CATSGPNTGELFF.

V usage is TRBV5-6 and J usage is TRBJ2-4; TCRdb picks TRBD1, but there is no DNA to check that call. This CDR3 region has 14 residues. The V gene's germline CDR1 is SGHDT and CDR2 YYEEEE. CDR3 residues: CASSPRQGGDIQYF.

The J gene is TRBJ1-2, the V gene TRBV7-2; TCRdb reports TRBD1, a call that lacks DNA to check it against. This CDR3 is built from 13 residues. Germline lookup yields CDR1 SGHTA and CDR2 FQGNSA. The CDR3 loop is CASRGDGPYGYTF. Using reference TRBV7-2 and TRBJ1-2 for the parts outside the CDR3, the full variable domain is GAGVSQSPSNKVTEKGKDVELRCDPISGHTALYWYRQSLGQGLEFLIYFQGNSAPDKSGLPSDRFSAERTGGSVSTLTIQRTQQEDSAVYLCASRGDGPYGYTFGSGTRLTVV.

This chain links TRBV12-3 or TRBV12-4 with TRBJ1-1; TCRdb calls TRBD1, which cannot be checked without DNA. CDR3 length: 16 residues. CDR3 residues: CASSPGQGIGRTEAFF.

CDR3 residues: CSVQGAINEQFF. The chain couples TRBV29-1 to TRBJ2-1; the D gene TCRdb calls, TRBD1, cannot be checked with no DNA. Germline values: CDR1 SQVTM, CDR2 ANQGSEA. CDR3 size: 12 residues.

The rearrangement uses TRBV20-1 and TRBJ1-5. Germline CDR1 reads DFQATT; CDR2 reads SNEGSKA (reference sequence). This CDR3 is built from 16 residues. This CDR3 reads CSARGLRDLSNQPQHF.

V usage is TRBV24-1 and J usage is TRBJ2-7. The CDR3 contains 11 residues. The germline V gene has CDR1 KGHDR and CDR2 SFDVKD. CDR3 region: CATGSGYEQYF.

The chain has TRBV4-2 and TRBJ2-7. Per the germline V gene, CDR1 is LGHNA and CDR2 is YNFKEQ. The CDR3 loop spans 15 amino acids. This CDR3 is CASSQDLKGRAEQYF.